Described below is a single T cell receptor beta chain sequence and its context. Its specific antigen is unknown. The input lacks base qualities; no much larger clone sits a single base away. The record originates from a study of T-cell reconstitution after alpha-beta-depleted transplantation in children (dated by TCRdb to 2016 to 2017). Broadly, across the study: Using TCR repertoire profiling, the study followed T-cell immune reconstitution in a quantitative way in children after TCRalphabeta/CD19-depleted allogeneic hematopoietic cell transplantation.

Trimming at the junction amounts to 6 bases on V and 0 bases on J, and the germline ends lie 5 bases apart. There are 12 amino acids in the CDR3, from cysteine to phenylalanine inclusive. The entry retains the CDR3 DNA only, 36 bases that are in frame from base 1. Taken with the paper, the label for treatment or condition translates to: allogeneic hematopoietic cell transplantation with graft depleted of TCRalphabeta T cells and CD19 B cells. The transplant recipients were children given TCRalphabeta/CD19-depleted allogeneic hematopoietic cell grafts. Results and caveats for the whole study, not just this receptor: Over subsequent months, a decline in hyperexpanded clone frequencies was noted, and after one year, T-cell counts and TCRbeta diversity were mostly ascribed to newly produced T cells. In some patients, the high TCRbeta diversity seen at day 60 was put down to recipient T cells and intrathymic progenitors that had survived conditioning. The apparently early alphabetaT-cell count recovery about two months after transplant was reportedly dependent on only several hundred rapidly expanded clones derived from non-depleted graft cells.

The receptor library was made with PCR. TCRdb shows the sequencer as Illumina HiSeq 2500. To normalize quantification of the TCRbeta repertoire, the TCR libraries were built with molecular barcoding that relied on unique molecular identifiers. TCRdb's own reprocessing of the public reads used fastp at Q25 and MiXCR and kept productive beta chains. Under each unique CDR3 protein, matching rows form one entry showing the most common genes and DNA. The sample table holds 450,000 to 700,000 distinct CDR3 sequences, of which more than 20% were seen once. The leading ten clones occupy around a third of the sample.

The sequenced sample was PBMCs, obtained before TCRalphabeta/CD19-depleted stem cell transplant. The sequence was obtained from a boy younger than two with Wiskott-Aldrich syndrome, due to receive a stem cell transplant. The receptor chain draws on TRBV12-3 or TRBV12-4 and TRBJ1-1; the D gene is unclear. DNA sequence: TGTGCCAGCAGGCGGGTGAACACTGAAGCTTTCTTT. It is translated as CASRRVNTEAFF.